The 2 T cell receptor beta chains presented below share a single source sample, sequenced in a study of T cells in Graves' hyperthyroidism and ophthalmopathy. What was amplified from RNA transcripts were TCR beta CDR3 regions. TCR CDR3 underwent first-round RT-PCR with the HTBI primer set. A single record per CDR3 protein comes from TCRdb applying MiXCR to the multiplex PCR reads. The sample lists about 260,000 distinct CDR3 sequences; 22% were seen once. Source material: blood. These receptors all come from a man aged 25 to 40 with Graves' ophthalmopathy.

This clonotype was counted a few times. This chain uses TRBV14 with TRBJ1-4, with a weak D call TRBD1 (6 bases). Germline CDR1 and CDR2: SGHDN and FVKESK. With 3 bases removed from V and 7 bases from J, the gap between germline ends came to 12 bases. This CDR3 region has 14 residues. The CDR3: CASSHLGAGEKLFF. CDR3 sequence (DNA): TGTGCCAGCAGCCACCTGGGGGCAGGTGAAAAACTGTTTTTT.

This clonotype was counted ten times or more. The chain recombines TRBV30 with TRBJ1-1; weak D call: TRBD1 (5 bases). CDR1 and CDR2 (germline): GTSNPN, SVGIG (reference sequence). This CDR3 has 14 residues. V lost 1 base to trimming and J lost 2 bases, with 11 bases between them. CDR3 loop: CAWSGGVLNTEAFF. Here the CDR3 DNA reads TGTGCCTGGAGTGGAGGGGTTTTAAACACTGAAGCTTTCTTT.